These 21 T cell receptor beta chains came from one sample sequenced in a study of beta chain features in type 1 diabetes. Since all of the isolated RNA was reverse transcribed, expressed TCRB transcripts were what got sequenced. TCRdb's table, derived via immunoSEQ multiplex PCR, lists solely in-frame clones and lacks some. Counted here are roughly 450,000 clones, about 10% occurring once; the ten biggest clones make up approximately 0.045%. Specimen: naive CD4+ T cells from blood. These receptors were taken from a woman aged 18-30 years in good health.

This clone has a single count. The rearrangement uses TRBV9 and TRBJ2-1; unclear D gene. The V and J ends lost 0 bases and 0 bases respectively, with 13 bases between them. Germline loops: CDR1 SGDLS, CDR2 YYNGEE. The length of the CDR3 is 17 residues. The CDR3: CASSVGSQLPSYNEQFF. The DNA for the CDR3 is TGTGCCAGCAGCGTAGGGTCCCAGCTGCCCTCCTACAATGAGCAGTTCTTC.

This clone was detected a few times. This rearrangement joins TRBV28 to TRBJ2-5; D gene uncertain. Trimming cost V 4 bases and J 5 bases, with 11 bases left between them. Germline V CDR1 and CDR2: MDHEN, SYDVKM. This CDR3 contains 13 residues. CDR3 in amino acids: CASSYYLGETQYF. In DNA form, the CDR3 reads TGTGCCAGCAGTTACTATCTTGGGGAGACCCAGTACTTC.

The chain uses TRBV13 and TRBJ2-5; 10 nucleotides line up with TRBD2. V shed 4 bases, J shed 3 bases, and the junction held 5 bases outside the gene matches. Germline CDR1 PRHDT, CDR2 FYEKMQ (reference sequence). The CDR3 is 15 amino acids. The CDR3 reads CASSSPSGSKETQYF. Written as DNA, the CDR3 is TGTGCCAGCAGCTCACCTAGCGGGAGCAAAGAGACCCAGTACTTC. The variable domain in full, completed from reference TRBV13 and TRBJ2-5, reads AAGVIQSPRHLIKEKRETATLKCYPIPRHDTVYWYQQGPGQDPQFLISFYEKMQSDKGSIPDRFSAQQFSDYHSELNMSSLELGDSALYFCASSSPSGSKETQYFGPGTRLLVL.

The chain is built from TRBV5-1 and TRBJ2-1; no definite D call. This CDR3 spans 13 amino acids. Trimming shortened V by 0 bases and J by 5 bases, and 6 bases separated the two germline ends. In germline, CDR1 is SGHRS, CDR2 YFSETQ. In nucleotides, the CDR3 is TGCGCCAGCAGCTTGGAGGTGGACAATGAGCAGTTCTTC. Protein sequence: CASSLEVDNEQFF.

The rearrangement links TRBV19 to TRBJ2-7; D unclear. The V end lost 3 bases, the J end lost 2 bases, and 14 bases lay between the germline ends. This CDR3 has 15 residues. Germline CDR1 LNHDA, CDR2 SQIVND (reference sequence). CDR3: CASSIQGRTTYEQYF. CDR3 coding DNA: TGTGCCAGTAGTATCCAAGGACGGACCACCTACGAGCAGTACTTC.

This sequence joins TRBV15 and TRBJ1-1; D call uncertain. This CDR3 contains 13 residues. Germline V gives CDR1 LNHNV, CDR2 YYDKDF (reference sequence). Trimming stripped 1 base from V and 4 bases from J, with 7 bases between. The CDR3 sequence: CATSRGWVTEAFF. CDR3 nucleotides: TGTGCCACCAGCAGAGGATGGGTCACTGAAGCTTTCTTT.

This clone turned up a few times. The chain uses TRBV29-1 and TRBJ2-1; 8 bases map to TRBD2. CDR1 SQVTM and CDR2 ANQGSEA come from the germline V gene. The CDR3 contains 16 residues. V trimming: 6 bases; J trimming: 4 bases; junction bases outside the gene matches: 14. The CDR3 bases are TGCAGCGTCAAGGGCGGGGGGAACCTCAAGTACAATGAGCAGTTCTTC. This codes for CSVKGGGNLKYNEQFF.

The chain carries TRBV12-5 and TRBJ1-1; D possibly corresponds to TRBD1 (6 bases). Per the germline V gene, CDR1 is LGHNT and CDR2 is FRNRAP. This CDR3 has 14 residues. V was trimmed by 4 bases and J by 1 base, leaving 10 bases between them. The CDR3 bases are TGTGCTAGTGGTTCCAGGACAGCGAACACTGAAGCTTTCTTT. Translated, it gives CASGSRTANTEAFF. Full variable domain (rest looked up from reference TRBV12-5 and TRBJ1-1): DARVTQTPRHKVTEMGQEVTMRCQPILGHNTVFWYRQTMMQGLELLAYFRNRAPLDDSGMPKDRFSAEMPDATLATLKIQPSEPRDSAVYFCASGSRTANTEAFFGQGTRLTVV.

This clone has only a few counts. The chain's CDR3 is CASSLTIPGGEQFF. CDR3 bases: TGTGCCAGCAGCTTAACCATCCCAGGGGGTGAGCAGTTCTTC. The rearrangement joins TRBV7-3 to TRBJ2-1, with TRBD1 matching 7 bases. V lost 0 bases and J lost 9; bases outside the gene matches: 5. From germline, CDR1 is SGHTA and CDR2 FQGTGA. This CDR3 spans 14 amino acids.

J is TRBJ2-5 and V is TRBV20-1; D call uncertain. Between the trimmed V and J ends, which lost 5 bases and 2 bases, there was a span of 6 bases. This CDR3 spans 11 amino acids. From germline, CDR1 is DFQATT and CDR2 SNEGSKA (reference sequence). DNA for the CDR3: TGCAGTGCTTGGAAACAAGAGACCCAGTACTTC. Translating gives CSAWKQETQYF.

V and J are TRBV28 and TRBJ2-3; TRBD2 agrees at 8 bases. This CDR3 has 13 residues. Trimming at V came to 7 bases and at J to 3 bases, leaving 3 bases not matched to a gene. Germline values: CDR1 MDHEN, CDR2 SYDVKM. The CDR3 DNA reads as TGTGCCAGCAACAGCGGGGGTACAGATACGCAGTATTTT. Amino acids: CASNSGGTDTQYF. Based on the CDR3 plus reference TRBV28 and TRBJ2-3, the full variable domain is DVKVTQSSRYLVKRTGEKVFLECVQDMDHENMFWYRQDPGLGLRLIYFSYDVKMKEKGDIPEGYSVSREKKERFSLILESASTNQTSMYLCASNSGGTDTQYFGPGTRLTVL.

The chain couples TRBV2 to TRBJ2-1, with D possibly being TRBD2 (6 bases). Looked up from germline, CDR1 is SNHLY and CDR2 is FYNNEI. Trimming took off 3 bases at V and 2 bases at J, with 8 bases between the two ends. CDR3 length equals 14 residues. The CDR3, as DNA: TGTGCCAGCAGTGAGAGACTAGCCTACAATGAGCAGTTCTTC. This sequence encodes CASSERLAYNEQFF.

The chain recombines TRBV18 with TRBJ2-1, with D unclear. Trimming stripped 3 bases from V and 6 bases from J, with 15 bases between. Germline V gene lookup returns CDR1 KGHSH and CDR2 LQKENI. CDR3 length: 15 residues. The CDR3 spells CASSPYILATNEQFF. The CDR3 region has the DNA TGTGCCAGCTCACCGTATATTTTGGCGACCAATGAGCAGTTCTTC.

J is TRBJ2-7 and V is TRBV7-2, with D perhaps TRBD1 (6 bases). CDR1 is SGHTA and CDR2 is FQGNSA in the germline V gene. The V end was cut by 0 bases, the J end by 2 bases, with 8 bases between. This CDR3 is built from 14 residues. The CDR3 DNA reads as TGTGCCAGCAGCTTAGCCCGGGACACCTACGAGCAGTACGTC. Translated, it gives CASSLARDTYEQYV.

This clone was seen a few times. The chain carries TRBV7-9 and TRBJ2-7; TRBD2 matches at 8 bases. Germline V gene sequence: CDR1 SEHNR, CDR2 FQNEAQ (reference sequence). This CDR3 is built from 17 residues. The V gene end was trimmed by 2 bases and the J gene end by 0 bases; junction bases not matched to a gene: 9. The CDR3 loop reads CASSLYQAGESSYEQYV. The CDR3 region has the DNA TGTGCCAGCAGCTTATACCAAGCGGGGGAGAGCTCCTACGAGCAGTACGTC.

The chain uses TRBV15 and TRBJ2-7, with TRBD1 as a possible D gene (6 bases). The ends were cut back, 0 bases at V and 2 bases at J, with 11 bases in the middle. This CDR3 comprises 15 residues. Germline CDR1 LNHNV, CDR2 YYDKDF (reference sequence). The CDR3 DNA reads TGTGCCACCAGCAGAGAAGGGGGAAGCACCTACGAGCAGTACTTC. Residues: CATSREGGSTYEQYF.

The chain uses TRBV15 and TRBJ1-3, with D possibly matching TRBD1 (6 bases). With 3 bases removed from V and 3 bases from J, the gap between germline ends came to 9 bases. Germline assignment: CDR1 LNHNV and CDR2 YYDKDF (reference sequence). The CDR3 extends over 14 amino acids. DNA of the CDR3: TGTGCCACCAGCAGGGCAGGGGTTGGAAACACCATATATTTT. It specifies CATSRAGVGNTIYF.

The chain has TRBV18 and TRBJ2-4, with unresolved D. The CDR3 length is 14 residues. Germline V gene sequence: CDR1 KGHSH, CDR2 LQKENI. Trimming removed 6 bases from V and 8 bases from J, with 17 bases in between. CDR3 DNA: TGTGCCAGCTCCCCCACGGACCCAGGCCACATTCAGTACTTC. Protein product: CASSPTDPGHIQYF.

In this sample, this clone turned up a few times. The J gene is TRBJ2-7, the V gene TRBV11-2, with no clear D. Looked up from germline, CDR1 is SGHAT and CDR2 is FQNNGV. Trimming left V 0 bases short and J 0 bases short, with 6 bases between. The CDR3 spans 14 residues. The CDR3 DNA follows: TGTGCCAGCAGCTTAGATCTGGGCTCCTACGAGCAGTACGTC. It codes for CASSLDLGSYEQYV.

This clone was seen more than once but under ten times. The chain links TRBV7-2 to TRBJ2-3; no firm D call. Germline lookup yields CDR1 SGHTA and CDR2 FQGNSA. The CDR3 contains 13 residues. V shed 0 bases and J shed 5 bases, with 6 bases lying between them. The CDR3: CASSLALQDTQYF. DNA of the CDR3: TGTGCCAGCAGCTTAGCGCTCCAAGATACGCAGTATTTT. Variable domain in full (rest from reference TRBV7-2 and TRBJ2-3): GAGVSQSPSNKVTEKGKDVELRCDPISGHTALYWYRQSLGQGLEFLIYFQGNSAPDKSGLPSDRFSAERTGGSVSTLTIQRTQQEDSAVYLCASSLALQDTQYFGPGTRLTVL.

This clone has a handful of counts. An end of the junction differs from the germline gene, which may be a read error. Here the CDR3 reads CASSEALAAGTNF. The CDR3 region has the DNA TGTGCCAGCAGTGAAGCGCTTGCAGCCGGGACGAACTTC. V and J are TRBV2 and TRBJ2-5; D assignment may be TRBD1 or TRBD2 (5 bases each). Germline CDR1 SNHLY, CDR2 FYNNEI. CDR3 length equals 13 residues.